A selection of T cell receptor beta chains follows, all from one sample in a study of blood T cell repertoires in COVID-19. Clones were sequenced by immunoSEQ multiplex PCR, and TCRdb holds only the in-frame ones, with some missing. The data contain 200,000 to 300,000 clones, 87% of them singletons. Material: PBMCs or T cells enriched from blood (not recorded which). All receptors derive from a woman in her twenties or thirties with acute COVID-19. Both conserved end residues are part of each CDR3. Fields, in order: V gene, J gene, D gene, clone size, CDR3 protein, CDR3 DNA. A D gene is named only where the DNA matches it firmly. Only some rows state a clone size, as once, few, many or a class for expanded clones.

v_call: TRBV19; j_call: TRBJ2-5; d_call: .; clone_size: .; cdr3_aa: CASSASGVETQYF; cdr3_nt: TGTGCCAGTAGTGCCTCAGGGGTAGAGACCCAGTACTTC
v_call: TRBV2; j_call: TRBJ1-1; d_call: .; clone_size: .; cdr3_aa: CASPRSAGENTEAFF; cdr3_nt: TGTGCCAGCCCCAGGTCAGCAGGGGAGAACACTGAAGCTTTCTTT
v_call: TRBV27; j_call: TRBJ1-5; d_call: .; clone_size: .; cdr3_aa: CASSLTGSVQPQHF; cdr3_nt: TGTGCCAGCAGCCTCACAGGATCGGTTCAGCCCCAGCATTTT
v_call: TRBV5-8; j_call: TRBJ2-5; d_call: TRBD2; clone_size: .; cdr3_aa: CASSAGGGPSGGKETQYF; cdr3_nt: TGTGCCAGCAGCGCTGGAGGGGGGCCTAGCGGGGGAAAAGAGACCCAGTACTTC
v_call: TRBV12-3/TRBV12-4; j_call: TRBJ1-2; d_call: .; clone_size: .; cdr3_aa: CASSLGQDGGYTF; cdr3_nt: TGTGCCAGCAGTTTAGGACAGGATGGTGGCTACACCTTC
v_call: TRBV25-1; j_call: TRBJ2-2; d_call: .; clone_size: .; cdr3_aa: CASTPNRVNGELFF; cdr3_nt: TGTGCCAGCACTCCCAACAGGGTTAACGGGGAGCTGTTTTTT
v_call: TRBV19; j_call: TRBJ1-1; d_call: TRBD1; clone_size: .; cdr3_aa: CASRTDRVGGEAFF; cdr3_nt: TGTGCCAGTAGAACTGACAGGGTAGGTGGTGAAGCTTTCTTT
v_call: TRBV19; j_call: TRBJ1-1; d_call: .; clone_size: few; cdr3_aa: CASSRGLRWTEAFF; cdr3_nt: TGTGCCAGTAGTCGAGGGCTGCGGTGGACTGAAGCTTTCTTT
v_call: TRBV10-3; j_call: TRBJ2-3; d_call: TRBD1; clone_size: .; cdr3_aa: CATRTGFSTDTQYF; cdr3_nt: TGTGCCACCCGGACAGGTTTTAGCACAGATACGCAGTATTTT
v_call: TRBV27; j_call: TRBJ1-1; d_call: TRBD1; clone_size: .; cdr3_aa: CASSLTGGDTEAFF; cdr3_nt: TGTGCCAGCAGTTTAACAGGGGGGGACACTGAAGCTTTCTTT
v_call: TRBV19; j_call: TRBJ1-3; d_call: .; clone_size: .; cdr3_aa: CASSISQRSGNTIYF; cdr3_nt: TGTGCCAGTAGTATCTCACAAAGATCTGGAAACACCATATATTTT
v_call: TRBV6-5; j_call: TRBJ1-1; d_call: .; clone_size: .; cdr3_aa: CASRKHSTEAFF; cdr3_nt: TGTGCCAGCAGGAAACACAGCACTGAAGCTTTCTTT
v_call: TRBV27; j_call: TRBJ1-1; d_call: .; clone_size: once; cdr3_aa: CASSLSIENTEAFF; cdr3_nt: TGTGCCAGCAGTTTATCGATAGAGAACACTGAAGCTTTCTTT
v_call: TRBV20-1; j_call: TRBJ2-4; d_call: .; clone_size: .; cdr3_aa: CSASPRGYIQYF; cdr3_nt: TGCAGTGCTAGTCCGAGGGGGTACATTCAGTACTTC
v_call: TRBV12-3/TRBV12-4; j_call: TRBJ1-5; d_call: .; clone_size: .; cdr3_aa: CASWRGGNQPQHF; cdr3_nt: TGTGCCAGCTGGCGGGGAGGCAATCAGCCCCAGCATTTT
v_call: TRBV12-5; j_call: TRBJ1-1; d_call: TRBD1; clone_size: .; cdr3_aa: CASGFTGGGKNTEAFF; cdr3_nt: TGTGCTAGTGGTTTCACAGGGGGCGGAAAGAACACTGAAGCTTTCTTT
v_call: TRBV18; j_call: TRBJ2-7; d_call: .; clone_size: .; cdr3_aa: CASSPRTANYEQYF; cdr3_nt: TGTGCCAGCTCACCTCGGACAGCTAACTACGAGCAGTACTTC
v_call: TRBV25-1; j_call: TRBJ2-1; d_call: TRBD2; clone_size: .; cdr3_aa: CASSDFSSGGRDEQFF; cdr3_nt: TGTGCCAGCAGTGACTTTTCTAGCGGGGGACGCGATGAGCAGTTCTTC
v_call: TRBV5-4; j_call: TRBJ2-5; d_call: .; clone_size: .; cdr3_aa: CASSLRGRGLNQETQYF; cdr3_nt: TGTGCCAGCAGCTTGCGGGGCCGGGGGTTGAACCAAGAGACCCAGTACTTC
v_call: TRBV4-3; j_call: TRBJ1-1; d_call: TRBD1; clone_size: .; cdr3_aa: CASSHSPGQGRGNTEAFF; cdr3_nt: TGCGCCAGCAGCCATAGTCCGGGACAGGGGAGGGGGAACACTGAAGCTTTCTTT
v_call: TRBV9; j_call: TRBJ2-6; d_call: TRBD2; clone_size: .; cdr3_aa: CASSPFLGGAGANVLTF; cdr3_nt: TGTGCCAGCAGCCCCTTCCTGGGGGGGGCTGGGGCCAACGTCCTGACTTTC
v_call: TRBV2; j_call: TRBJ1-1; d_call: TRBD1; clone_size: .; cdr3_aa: CASRGQPNTEAFF; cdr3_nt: TGTGCCAGCAGGGGACAGCCAAACACTGAAGCTTTCTTT
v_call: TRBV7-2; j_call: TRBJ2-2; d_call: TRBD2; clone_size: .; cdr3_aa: CASSLNSGGTGELFF; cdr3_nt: TGTGCCAGCAGCTTAAATAGCGGGGGGACCGGGGAGCTGTTTTTT
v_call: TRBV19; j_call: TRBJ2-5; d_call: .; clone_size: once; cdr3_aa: CASSALEGAGETQYF; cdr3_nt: TGTGCCAGCTCGGCGCTGGAGGGGGCTGGGGAGACCCAGTACTTC
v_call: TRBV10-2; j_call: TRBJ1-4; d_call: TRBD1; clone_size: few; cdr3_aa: CASSEMIGTDEKLFF; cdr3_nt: TGCGCCAGCAGTGAGATGATCGGGACAGATGAAAAACTGTTTTTT
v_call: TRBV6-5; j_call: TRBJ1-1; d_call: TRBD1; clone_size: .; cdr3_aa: CASSYSPGGTEAFF; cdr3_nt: TGTGCCAGCAGTTACTCCCCAGGGGGGACTGAAGCTTTCTTT
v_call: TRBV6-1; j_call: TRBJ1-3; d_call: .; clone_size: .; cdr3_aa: CASSEAGTGSGDTIYF; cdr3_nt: TGTGCCAGCAGTGAAGCGGGGACTGGATCGGGGGACACCATATATTTT
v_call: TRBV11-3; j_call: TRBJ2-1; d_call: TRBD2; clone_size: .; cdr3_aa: CASSLRASGTPTNEQFF; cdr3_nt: TGTGCCAGCAGCTTAAGGGCTAGCGGGACTCCGACCAATGAGCAGTTCTTC
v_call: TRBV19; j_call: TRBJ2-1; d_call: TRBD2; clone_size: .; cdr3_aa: CASQNLAGSYNEQFF; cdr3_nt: TGTGCCAGTCAAAACCTAGCGGGGTCCTACAATGAGCAGTTCTTC
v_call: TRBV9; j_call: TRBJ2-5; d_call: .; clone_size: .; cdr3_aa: CASSVGGRGETQYF; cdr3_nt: TGTGCCAGCAGCGTAGGGGGAAGGGGAGAGACCCAGTACTTC
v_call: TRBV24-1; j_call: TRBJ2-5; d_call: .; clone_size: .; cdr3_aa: CATSSIQGGIETQYF; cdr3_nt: TGTGCCACCAGTTCCATACAGGGAGGGATCGAGACCCAGTACTTC
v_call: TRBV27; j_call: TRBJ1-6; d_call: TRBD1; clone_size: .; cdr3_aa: CASSLFTGGFWNSPLHF; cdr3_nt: TGTGCCAGCAGTTTATTCACAGGGGGCTTCTGGAATTCACCCCTCCACTTT
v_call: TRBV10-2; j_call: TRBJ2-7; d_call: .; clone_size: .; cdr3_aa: CASSEGSEQYF; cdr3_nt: TGCGCCAGCAGTGAGGGGAGCGAGCAGTACTTC
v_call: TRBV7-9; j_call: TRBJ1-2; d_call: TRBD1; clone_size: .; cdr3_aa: CASSLAGGNGYTF; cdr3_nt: TGTGCCAGCAGCTTGGCAGGGGGCAATGGCTACACCTTC
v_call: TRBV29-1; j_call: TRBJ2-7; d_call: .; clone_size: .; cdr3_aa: CSVEDLPERGEQYF; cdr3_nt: TGCAGCGTTGAAGATCTTCCGGAACGGGGCGAGCAGTACTTC
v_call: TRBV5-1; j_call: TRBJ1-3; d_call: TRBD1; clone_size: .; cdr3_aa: CASSLPGQGRPGNTIYF; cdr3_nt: TGCGCCAGCAGCCTTCCGGGACAGGGACGCCCTGGAAACACCATATATTTT
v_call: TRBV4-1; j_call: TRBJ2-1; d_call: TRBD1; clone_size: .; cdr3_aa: CASSQVGQGYNEQFF; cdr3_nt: TGCGCCAGCAGCCAAGTGGGACAGGGATACAATGAGCAGTTCTTC
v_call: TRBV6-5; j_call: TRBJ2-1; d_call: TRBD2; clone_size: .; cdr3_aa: CASTSLAGGMNEQFF; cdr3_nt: TGTGCCAGCACCTCACTAGCGGGGGGAATGAATGAGCAGTTCTTC
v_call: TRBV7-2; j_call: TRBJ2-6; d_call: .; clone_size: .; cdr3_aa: CASSLGSGFGANVLTF; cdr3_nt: TGTGCCAGCAGCTTAGGATCAGGGTTTGGGGCCAACGTCCTGACTTTC
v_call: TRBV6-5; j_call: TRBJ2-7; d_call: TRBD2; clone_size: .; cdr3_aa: CASSKTSGGPYEQYF; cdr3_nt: TGTGCCAGCAGTAAGACTAGCGGGGGACCCTACGAGCAGTACTTC